This is a list of T cell receptor beta chains from one sample in a study of blood T cells in healthy people across ages. In TCRdb, the 5' RACE reads were re-called with MiXCR into one record per CDR3 protein. The sample records fewer than 2 million distinct CDR3 sequences, 39% being singletons. Sample: blood. The receptors derive from a human donor in good health. Each CDR3 is given with its conserved first and last residue. A D gene is named only where the DNA matches it firmly. Size is stated for part of the rows, as once, few or many counts, or as a class when the clone is expanded.

j_call d_call v_call clone_size cdr3_nt cdr3_aa
TRBJ1-2 - TRBV4-3 - TGCGCCAGCAGTGCGGGGAGCTACTATGGCTACACCTTC CASSAGSYYGYTF
TRBJ1-5 - TRBV24-1 - TGTGCCACCAGTGATTTTATGGATCAGCCCCAGCATTTT CATSDFMDQPQHF
TRBJ2-7 - TRBV20-1 - TGCAGTACCGGGGGCCTGATCTCCTACGAGCAGTACTTC CSTGGLISYEQYF
TRBJ1-2 - TRBV7-2 few TGTGCCAGCAGCTCTAGAGTTGGGGGCGCCTATGGCTACACCTTC CASSSRVGGAYGYTF
TRBJ2-1 - TRBV7-9 few TGTGCCAGCAGCTTTGAGTTCCTCTACAATGAGCAGTTCTTC CASSFEFLYNEQFF
TRBJ1-2 - TRBV7-2 - TGTGCCAGCAGCCCTCCGGGGCAGGTCGGCTACACCTTC CASSPPGQVGYTF
TRBJ1-3 - TRBV15 - TGTGCCACCAGCTATCGTTTCTCTGGAAACACCATATATTTT CATSYRFSGNTIYF
TRBJ2-6 TRBD1 TRBV12-3/TRBV12-4 - TGTGCCAGCAGTGAGTTCTTTCCGGGACAGATATTTTCTGGGGCCAACGTCCTGACTTTC CASSEFFPGQIFSGANVLTF
TRBJ1-6 - TRBV6-5 few TGTGCCAGCAGTTACTCTTACGATGGAGGCTATAATTCACCCCTCCACTTT CASSYSYDGGYNSPLHF
TRBJ2-7 TRBD1 TRBV12-3/TRBV12-4 few TGTGCCAGCAGCCTAAGAGGGGGCGAAGACGAGCAGTACTTC CASSLRGGEDEQYF
TRBJ1-2 - TRBV29-1 few TGCAGCGTTGACGACAATAACTATGGCTACACCTTC CSVDDNNYGYTF
TRBJ2-7 - TRBV5-1 - TGCACCAGCAGCTCTACACGGGGTGCCTACTACGAGCAGTACTTC CTSSSTRGAYYEQYF
TRBJ1-6 TRBD1 TRBV25-1 few TGTGCCAGCGGACAGGGGGCGAATTCACCCCTCCACTTT CASGQGANSPLHF
TRBJ1-1 - TRBV29-1 - TGCAGCGTTGAAGGAGGACAGTATATAAATAAAGCTTTCTTT CSVEGGQYINKAFF
TRBJ2-5 - TRBV29-1 many TGCAGCGTTGAGATTAGGGAGACCCAGTACTTC CSVEIRETQYF
TRBJ1-2 - TRBV5-4 - TGTGCCAGCAGCTTGGACAGGCTTGCTAACTATGGCTACACCTTC CASSLDRLANYGYTF
TRBJ1-2 - TRBV7-6 many TGTGCCAGCAGCCCTGTTGGGTATGGCTACACCTTC CASSPVGYGYTF
TRBJ2-1 - TRBV4-3 many TGCGCCAGCAGCCAAGATCGACTCAATGAGCAGTTCTTC CASSQDRLNEQFF
TRBJ1-2 - TRBV20-1 - TGCAGTGCTAGAGATGACACCCACGGACCCGGGGGCTACACCTTC CSARDDTHGPGGYTF
TRBJ2-1 - TRBV9 - TGTGCCAGCAGCGTGACAGGCTGGGGATCCTACAATGAGCAGTTCTTC CASSVTGWGSYNEQFF
TRBJ2-5 - TRBV12-3/TRBV12-4 - TGTGCCAGCAGAAAAACCCGCGGGCTCCAAGAGACCCAGTACTTC CASRKTRGLQETQYF
TRBJ1-2 TRBD1 TRBV5-5 few TGTGCCAGCAGCAACCCTCTAACGACAGGGACGTCCGTCGGCTACACCTTC CASSNPLTTGTSVGYTF
TRBJ2-7 TRBD2 TRBV15 - TGTGCCACCAGCAGAGATTCAGCCGGTTGGGACTACAACTACGAGCAGTACTTC CATSRDSAGWDYNYEQYF
TRBJ2-1 TRBD2 TRBV7-9 few TGTGCCAGCAGCCCCGAGGGGAGGGTCAATGAGCAGTTCTTC CASSPEGRVNEQFF
TRBJ2-5 - TRBV20-1 many TGCAGTGCTAGTGAACTAGTAAAAGAGACCCAGTACTTC CSASELVKETQYF
TRBJ1-4 - TRBV19 few TGTGCCAGTAGTATATGGGGATCTCTGGCTAATGAAAAACTGTTTTTT CASSIWGSLANEKLFF
TRBJ2-5 - TRBV7-9 few TGTGCCAGCAATGGGTGGGGCCAAGAGACCCAGTACTTC CASNGWGQETQYF
TRBJ2-7 - TRBV10-3 - TGTGCCATCAGTGAGTTCCGATGGGTCTACGAGCAGTACTTC CAISEFRWVYEQYF
TRBJ1-2 - TRBV6-5 many TGTGCCAGCAGTTACTCGGGGTTTAACTATGGCTACACCTTC CASSYSGFNYGYTF
TRBJ2-7 - TRBV6-2/TRBV6-3 - TGTGCCAGCAGTTACGAGCGACAGGTCCCTAGGGAGCAGTACTTC CASSYERQVPREQYF
TRBJ1-5 TRBD1 TRBV27 - TGTGCCAGCAGTTGGGACAGCGGTCAGCCCCAGCATTTT CASSWDSGQPQHF
TRBJ1-5 - TRBV18 once TGTGCCAGCTCACCAGGGCTACAGGGAGGCCATCAGCCCCAGCATTTT CASSPGLQGGHQPQHF
TRBJ1-5 - TRBV27 - TGTGCCAGCAGGTGGACATTAGATCAGCCCCAGCATTTT CASRWTLDQPQHF
TRBJ2-7 TRBD2 TRBV5-1 - TGCGCCAGCAGCTCGGGGGGGGTAGGCTCCTACGAGCAGTACTTC CASSSGGVGSYEQYF
TRBJ2-3 - TRBV29-1 - TGCAGCGTTGACGCAGCCACAGATACGCAGTATTTT CSVDAATDTQYF